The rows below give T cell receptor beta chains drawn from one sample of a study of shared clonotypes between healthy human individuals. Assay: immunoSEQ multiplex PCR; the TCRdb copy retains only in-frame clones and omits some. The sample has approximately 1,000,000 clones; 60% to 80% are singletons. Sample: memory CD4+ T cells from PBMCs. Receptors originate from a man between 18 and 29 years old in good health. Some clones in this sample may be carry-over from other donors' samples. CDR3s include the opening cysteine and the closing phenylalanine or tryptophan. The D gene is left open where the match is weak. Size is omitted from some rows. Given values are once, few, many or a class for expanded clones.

CDR3 DNA: TGTGCCAGCTTAACGGGACCCTACAATGAGCAGTTCTTC
CDR3 protein: CASLTGPYNEQFF
D gene: NA
V gene: TRBV7-9
clone size: NA
J gene: TRBJ2-1

CDR3 DNA: TGCGCCAGCAGCGCGGGAGGGGGGAATAGCAATCAGCCCCAGCATTTT
CDR3 protein: CASSAGGGNSNQPQHF
D gene: NA
V gene: TRBV5-1
clone size: NA
J gene: TRBJ1-5

CDR3 DNA: TGTGCCAGCAGTGGACAGGGGTACGGAAACACCATATATTTT
CDR3 protein: CASSGQGYGNTIYF
D gene: TRBD1
V gene: TRBV2
clone size: NA
J gene: TRBJ1-3

CDR3 DNA: TGTGCCAGCTCACCCCTCAGGGGAAGGGACGAGACCCAGTACTTC
CDR3 protein: CASSPLRGRDETQYF
D gene: NA
V gene: TRBV18
clone size: NA
J gene: TRBJ2-5

CDR3 DNA: TGTGCCAGCGGTTTTGGACAGAGAGCCTACGAGCAGTACTTC
CDR3 protein: CASGFGQRAYEQYF
D gene: NA
V gene: TRBV27
clone size: NA
J gene: TRBJ2-7

CDR3 DNA: TGTGCCAGCAGCCCTCCGTTGGGGCTTGGGGGACCTAACTATGGCTACACCTTC
CDR3 protein: CASSPPLGLGGPNYGYTF
D gene: NA
V gene: TRBV7-2
clone size: NA
J gene: TRBJ1-2

CDR3 DNA: TGTGCCAGCAGCTTAGTTTTCTGGCAGGGTAATGAAAAACTGTTTTTT
CDR3 protein: CASSLVFWQGNEKLFF
D gene: NA
V gene: TRBV7-2
clone size: NA
J gene: TRBJ1-4

CDR3 DNA: TGTGCCAGCAGCCCGTCTAGCGGGAGGTGGGAGACCCAGTACTTC
CDR3 protein: CASSPSSGRWETQYF
D gene: TRBD2
V gene: TRBV7-2
clone size: NA
J gene: TRBJ2-5

CDR3 DNA: TGTGCCAGCAGCCCCCGGACAGGGGGCACCGGGGAGCTGTTTTTT
CDR3 protein: CASSPRTGGTGELFF
D gene: TRBD1
V gene: TRBV9
clone size: NA
J gene: TRBJ2-2

CDR3 DNA: TGTGCCAGCAGCTTAGGTCCGACTAACAGCGGGGGCTACGAGCAGTACTTC
CDR3 protein: CASSLGPTNSGGYEQYF
D gene: TRBD2
V gene: TRBV11-1
clone size: once
J gene: TRBJ2-7

CDR3 DNA: TGTGCCAGCAGCTCCCGCCTTCGGGGGACTGGGGCCAACGTCCTGACTTTC
CDR3 protein: CASSSRLRGTGANVLTF
D gene: NA
V gene: TRBV9
clone size: NA
J gene: TRBJ2-6

CDR3 DNA: TGCAGCGCCCCAGCCAACAGGGGGGGTAACGGAGGGACCCAGTACTTC
CDR3 protein: CSAPANRGGNGGTQYF
D gene: NA
V gene: TRBV29-1
clone size: many
J gene: TRBJ2-5

CDR3 DNA: TGTGCCAGCAGTTCCGCGGGGGGGCGGGACTATGGCTACACCTTC
CDR3 protein: CASSSAGGRDYGYTF
D gene: NA
V gene: TRBV27
clone size: NA
J gene: TRBJ1-2

CDR3 DNA: TGCGCCAGCAGCTTGGGACGATTGAGTGAAAAACTGTTTTTT
CDR3 protein: CASSLGRLSEKLFF
D gene: NA
V gene: TRBV5-1
clone size: NA
J gene: TRBJ1-4

CDR3 DNA: TGCGCCAGCAGGGACAGCCTTCTAGAGCAGTACTTC
CDR3 protein: CASRDSLLEQYF
D gene: NA
V gene: TRBV10-2
clone size: NA
J gene: TRBJ2-7

CDR3 DNA: TGTGCCACCTCCCACCTGACTAGCGGGAGTGGAGATACGCAGTATTTT
CDR3 protein: CATSHLTSGSGDTQYF
D gene: TRBD2
V gene: TRBV2
clone size: NA
J gene: TRBJ2-3

CDR3 DNA: TGTGCCAGCAGCTCCACGCCTAGCTACGAGCAGTTCTTC
CDR3 protein: CASSSTPSYEQFF
D gene: NA
V gene: TRBV7-9
clone size: NA
J gene: TRBJ2-1

CDR3 DNA: TGTGCCAGCAGCTCGCCTAGCGGGGGGAGGTACGAGCAGTACTTC
CDR3 protein: CASSSPSGGRYEQYF
D gene: TRBD2
V gene: TRBV7-2
clone size: NA
J gene: TRBJ2-7

CDR3 DNA: TGCGCCAGCAGCCAAGATTTAGGGGGATCCCAAGCCAAAAACATTCAGTACTTC
CDR3 protein: CASSQDLGGSQAKNIQYF
D gene: NA
V gene: TRBV4-3
clone size: once
J gene: TRBJ2-4

CDR3 DNA: TGCGCCAGCAGCTTGCGCGGGACAGATAATGAAAAACTGTTTTTT
CDR3 protein: CASSLRGTDNEKLFF
D gene: TRBD1
V gene: TRBV5-1
clone size: NA
J gene: TRBJ1-4

CDR3 DNA: TGTGCCAGTAGTAGATGGACGGGCCAAGATACGCAGTATTTT
CDR3 protein: CASSRWTGQDTQYF
D gene: NA
V gene: TRBV19
clone size: NA
J gene: TRBJ2-3

CDR3 DNA: TGTGCCAGCAGCTTGGTGGCCGGGGAGCTGTTTTTT
CDR3 protein: CASSLVAGELFF
D gene: NA
V gene: TRBV5-6
clone size: NA
J gene: TRBJ2-2

CDR3 DNA: TGCAGCGTTGAGTGGGACAGTTCCTACAATGAGCAGTTCTTC
CDR3 protein: CSVEWDSSYNEQFF
D gene: TRBD1
V gene: TRBV29-1
clone size: many
J gene: TRBJ2-1

CDR3 DNA: TGCGCCAGCAGCCAGGGGTCTCGACTAGCGGGAGGGACCTACAATGAGCAGTTCTTC
CDR3 protein: CASSQGSRLAGGTYNEQFF
D gene: TRBD2
V gene: TRBV4-1
clone size: NA
J gene: TRBJ2-1

CDR3 DNA: TGCAGCGTGGCACGTTACAATGAGCAGTTCTTC
CDR3 protein: CSVARYNEQFF
D gene: NA
V gene: TRBV29-1
clone size: NA
J gene: TRBJ2-1

CDR3 DNA: TGTGCCAGCAGCTTAGGGGGGGTTAGGTTCGACGAGCAGTACTTC
CDR3 protein: CASSLGGVRFDEQYF
D gene: NA
V gene: TRBV7-9
clone size: NA
J gene: TRBJ2-7

CDR3 DNA: TGCGCCAGCAGCCGAGCTAGCGCGACCAGCGAGACCCAGTACTTC
CDR3 protein: CASSRASATSETQYF
D gene: NA
V gene: TRBV5-1
clone size: NA
J gene: TRBJ2-5

CDR3 DNA: TGCGCCAGCAGCCACCGACTAGCTCGCACCTACAATGAGCAGTTCTTC
CDR3 protein: CASSHRLARTYNEQFF
D gene: TRBD2
V gene: TRBV4-1
clone size: few
J gene: TRBJ2-1